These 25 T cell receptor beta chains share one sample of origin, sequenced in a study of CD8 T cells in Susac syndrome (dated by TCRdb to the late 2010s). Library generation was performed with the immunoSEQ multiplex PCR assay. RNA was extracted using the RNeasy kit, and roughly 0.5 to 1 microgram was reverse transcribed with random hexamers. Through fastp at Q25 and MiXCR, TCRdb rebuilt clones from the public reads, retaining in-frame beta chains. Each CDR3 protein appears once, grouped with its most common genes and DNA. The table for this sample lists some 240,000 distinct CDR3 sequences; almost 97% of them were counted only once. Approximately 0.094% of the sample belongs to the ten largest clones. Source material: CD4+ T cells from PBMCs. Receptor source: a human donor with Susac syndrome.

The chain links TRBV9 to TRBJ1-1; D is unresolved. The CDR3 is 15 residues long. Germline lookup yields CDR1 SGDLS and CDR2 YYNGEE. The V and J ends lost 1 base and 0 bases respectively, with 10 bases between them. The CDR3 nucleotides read TGTGCCAGCAGCGTATCTGAAGGGATGAACACTGAAGCTTTCTTT. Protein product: CASSVSEGMNTEAFF.

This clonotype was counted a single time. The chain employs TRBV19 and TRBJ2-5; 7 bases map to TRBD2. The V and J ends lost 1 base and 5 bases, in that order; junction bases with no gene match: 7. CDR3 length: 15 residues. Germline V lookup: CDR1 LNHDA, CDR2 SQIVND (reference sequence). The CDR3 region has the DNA TGTGCCAGTAGTATAGGACTGGGAGGGAGGGAGACCCAGTACTTC. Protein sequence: CASSIGLGGRETQYF.

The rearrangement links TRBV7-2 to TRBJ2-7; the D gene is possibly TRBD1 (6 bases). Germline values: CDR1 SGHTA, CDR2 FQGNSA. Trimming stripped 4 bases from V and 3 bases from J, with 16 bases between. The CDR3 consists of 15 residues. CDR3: CASSSYRVGNYEQYF. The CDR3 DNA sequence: TGTGCCAGCAGCTCGTACAGGGTAGGGAACTACGAGCAGTACTTC. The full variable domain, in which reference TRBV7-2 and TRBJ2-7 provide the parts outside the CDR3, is GAGVSQSPSNKVTEKGKDVELRCDPISGHTALYWYRQSLGQGLEFLIYFQGNSAPDKSGLPSDRFSAERTGGSVSTLTIQRTQQEDSAVYLCASSSYRVGNYEQYFGPGTRLTVT.

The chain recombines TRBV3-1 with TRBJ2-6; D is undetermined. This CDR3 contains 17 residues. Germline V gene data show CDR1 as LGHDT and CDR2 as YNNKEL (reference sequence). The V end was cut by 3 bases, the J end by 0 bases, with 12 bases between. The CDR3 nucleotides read TGTGCCAGCAGCCACCCTTCGGATTCCTCTGGGGCCAACGTCCTGACTTTC. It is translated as CASSHPSDSSGANVLTF.

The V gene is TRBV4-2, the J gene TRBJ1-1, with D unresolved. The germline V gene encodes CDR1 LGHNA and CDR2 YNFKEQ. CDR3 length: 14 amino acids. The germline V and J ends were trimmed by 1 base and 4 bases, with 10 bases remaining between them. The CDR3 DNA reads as TGTGCCAGCAGCCAAGGGGTTCGGATCACTGAAGCTTTCTTT. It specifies CASSQGVRITEAFF.

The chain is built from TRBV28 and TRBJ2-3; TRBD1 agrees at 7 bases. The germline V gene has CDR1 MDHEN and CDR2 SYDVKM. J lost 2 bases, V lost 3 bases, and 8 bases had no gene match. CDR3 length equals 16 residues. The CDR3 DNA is TGTGCCAGCAGTTTTCTCTTACAGGGGTTCACAGATACGCAGTATTTT. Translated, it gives CASSFLLQGFTDTQYF.

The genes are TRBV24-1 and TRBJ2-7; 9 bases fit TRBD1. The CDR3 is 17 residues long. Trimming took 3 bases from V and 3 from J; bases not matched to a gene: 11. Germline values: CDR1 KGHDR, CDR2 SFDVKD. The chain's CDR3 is CATSDVPGQGRVYEQYF. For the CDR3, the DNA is TGTGCCACCAGTGATGTCCCGGGACAGGGTCGGGTCTACGAGCAGTACTTC.

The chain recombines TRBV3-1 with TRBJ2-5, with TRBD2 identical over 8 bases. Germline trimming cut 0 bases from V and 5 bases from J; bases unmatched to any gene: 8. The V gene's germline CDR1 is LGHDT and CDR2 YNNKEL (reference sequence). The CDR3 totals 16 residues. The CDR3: CASSQDGLARMETQYF. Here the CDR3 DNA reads TGTGCCAGCAGCCAAGATGGACTAGCACGAATGGAGACCCAGTACTTC.

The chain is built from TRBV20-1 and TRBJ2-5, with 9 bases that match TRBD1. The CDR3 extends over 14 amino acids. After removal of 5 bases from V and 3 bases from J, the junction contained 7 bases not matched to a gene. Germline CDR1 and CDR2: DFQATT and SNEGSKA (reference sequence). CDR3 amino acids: CSASVGTGKETQYF. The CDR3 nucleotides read TGCAGTGCTTCCGTCGGGACAGGGAAAGAGACCCAGTACTTC.

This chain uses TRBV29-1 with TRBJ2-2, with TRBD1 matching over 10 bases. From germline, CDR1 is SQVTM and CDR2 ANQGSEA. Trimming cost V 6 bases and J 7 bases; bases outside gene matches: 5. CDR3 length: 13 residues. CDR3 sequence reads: CSVTGGGNGELFF. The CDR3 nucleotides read TGCAGCGTGACAGGGGGCGGGAACGGGGAGCTGTTTTTT.

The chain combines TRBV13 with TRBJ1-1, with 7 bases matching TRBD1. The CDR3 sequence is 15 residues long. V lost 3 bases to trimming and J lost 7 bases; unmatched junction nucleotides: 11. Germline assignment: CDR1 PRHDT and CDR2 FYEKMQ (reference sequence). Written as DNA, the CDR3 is TGTGCCAGCAGCTTTAATCTTAAGGGACAGCGTGAAGCTTTCTTT. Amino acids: CASSFNLKGQREAFF.

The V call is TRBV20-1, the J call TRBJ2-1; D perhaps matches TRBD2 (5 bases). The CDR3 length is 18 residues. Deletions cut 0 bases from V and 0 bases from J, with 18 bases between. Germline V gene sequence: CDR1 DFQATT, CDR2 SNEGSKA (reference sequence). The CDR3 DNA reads TGCAGTGCTAGAGATGAGTTCTGGCGGGCTAACTCCTACAATGAGCAGTTCTTC. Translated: CSARDEFWRANSYNEQFF.

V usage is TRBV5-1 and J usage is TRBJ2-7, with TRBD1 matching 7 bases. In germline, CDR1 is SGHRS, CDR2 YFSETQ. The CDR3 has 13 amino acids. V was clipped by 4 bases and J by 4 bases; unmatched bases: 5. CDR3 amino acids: CASSRDSQYEQYF. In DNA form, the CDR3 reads TGCGCCAGCAGCCGGGACAGCCAGTACGAGCAGTACTTC.

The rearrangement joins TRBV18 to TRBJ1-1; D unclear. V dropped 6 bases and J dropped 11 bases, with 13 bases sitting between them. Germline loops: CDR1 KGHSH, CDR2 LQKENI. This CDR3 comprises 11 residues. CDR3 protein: CASSLGFWAFF. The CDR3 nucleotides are TGTGCCAGCTCCCTCGGGTTTTGGGCTTTCTTT.

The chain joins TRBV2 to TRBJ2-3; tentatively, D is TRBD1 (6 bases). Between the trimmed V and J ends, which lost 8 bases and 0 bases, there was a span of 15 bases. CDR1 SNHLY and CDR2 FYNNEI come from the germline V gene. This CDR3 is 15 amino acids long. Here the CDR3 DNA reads TGTGCCAGCGCCGAGGACAGTGCTAGCACAGATACGCAGTATTTT. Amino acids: CASAEDSASTDTQYF. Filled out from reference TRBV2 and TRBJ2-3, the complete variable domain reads EPEVTQTPSHQVTQMGQEVILRCVPISNHLYFYWYRQILGQKVEFLVSFYNNEISEKSEIFDDQFSVERPDGSNFTLKIRSTKLEDSAMYFCASAEDSASTDTQYFGPGTRLTVL.

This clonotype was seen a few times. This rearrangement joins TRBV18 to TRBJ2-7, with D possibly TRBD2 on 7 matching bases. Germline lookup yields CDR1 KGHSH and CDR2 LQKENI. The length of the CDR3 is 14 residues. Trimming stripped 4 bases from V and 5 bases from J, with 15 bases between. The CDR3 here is CASSRGTGGDEQYF. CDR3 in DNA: TGTGCCAGCTCACGGGGCACGGGGGGCGACGAGCAGTACTTC.

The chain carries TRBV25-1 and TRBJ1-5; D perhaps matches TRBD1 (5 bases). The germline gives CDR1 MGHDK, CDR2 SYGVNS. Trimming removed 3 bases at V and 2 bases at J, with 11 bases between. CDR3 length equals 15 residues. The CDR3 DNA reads TGTGCCAGCAGTGACCAGGGTTGGGGCAATCAGCCCCAGCATTTT. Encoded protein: CASSDQGWGNQPQHF.

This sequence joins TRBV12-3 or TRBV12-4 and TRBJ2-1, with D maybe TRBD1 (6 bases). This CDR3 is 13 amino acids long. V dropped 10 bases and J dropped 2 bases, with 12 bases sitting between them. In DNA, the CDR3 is TGTGCCACGTCCACAGGGACCTACAATGAGCAGTTCTTC. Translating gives CATSTGTYNEQFF.

The CDR3 is CASSFGQVYGYTF. The CDR3 nucleotides read TGTGCCAGCAGTTTTGGTCAGGTCTATGGCTACACCTTC. The chain carries TRBV28 and TRBJ1-2; D remains ambiguous. Deletions cut 3 bases from V and 4 bases from J, with 9 bases between. The CDR3 totals 13 residues. Germline values: CDR1 MDHEN, CDR2 SYDVKM.

The CDR3 DNA follows: TGTGCCAGTAGTATCCAAGCGGGAGAACCCTACGAGCAGTACTTC. It translates to CASSIQAGEPYEQYF. This chain joins TRBV19 and TRBJ2-7, with TRBD2 matching 8 bases. The germline CDR1 and CDR2 sequences are LNHDA and SQIVND (reference sequence). The CDR3 is 15 residues long. Trimming at V came to 3 bases and at J to 2 bases, leaving 6 bases not matched to a gene.

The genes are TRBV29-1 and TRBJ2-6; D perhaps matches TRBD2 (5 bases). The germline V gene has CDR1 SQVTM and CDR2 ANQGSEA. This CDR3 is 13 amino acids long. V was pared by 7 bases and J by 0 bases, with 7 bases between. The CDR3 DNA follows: TGCAGCGGAGGGAGCTCTGGGGCCAACGTCCTGACTTTC. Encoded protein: CSGGSSGANVLTF.

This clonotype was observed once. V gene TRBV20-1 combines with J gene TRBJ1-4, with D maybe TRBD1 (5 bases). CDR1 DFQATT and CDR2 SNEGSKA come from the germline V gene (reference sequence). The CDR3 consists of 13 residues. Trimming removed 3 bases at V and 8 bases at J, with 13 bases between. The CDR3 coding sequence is TGCAGTGCTAGGGGGCAGGTCGGCGAAAAACTGTTTTTT. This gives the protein CSARGQVGEKLFF.

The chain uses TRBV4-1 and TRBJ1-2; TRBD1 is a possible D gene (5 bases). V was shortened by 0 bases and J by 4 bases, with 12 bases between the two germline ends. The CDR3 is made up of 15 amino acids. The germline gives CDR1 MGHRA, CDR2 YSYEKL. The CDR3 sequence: CASSQDPIGAYGYTF. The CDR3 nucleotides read TGCGCCAGCAGCCAAGATCCCATAGGGGCCTATGGCTACACCTTC.

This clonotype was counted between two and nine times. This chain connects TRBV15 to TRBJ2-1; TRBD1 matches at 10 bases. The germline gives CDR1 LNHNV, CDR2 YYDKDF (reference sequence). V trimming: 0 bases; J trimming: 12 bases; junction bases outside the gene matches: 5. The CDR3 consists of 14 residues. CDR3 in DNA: TGTGCCACCAGCAGAGATCTGGGACAGGGGAGGCAGTTCTTC. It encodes CATSRDLGQGRQFF. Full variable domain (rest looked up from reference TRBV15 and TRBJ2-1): DAMVIQNPRYQVTQFGKPVTLSCSQTLNHNVMYWYQQKSSQAPKLLFHYYDKDFNNEADTPDNFQSRRPNTSFCFLDIRSPGLGDTAMYLCATSRDLGQGRQFFGPGTRLTVL.

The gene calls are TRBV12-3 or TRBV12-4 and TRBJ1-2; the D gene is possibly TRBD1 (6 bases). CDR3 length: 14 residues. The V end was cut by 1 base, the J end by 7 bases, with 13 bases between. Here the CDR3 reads CASSLVGQGFGYTF. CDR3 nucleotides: TGTGCCAGCAGTTTAGTAGGTCAGGGGTTTGGCTACACCTTC.